This T cell receptor beta chain was documented in a study of T cells of healthy individuals listed by TCRdb under 2018. The cysteine opens and the phenylalanine closes a CDR3 of 17 amino acids. Only the CDR3 DNA is retained, 51 bases long and in frame from the first base. Trimming removed 1 base from V and 3 bases from J; the gene matches leave 5 bases unexplained. In the germline V gene, CDR1 corresponds to LGHNA and CDR2 to YNFKEQ. Receptors were amplified or captured by 5' RACE. These reads were obtained on an Illumina MiSeq. TCRdb applied fastp at Q25 and MiXCR to the public reads, then kept only in-frame beta chains. Identical CDR3 proteins give one entry, which carries the most common genes and DNA. The sample data list more than 60,000 distinct CDR3 sequences, and 15% to 20% of these were observed just once. About 4.7% of the sample is taken by the ten largest. This clonotype was picked up many times. What antigen it recognizes has not been identified. The record has no base qualities; no much larger clone is one base away.

This chain is built from TRBV4-2 and TRBJ2-3; TRBD2 aligns with 12 central bases. This receptor was obtained from a human donor in good health. The DNA reads as follows: TGTGCCAGCAGCCAAGTTCTAGCGGGGGGGCCAACAGATACGCAGTATTTT. Translation gives CASSQVLAGGPTDTQYF.